This T cell receptor beta chain comes out of a study of vaccination and CD4 T cells after COVID-19. Looking at the study overall: Investigators drew the post-COVID samples a median about 98 days after diagnosis, with a range of 35 to 161.

A word on this clonotype: Its antigen is still unknown.

The treatment is: approximately nine-day PBMC culture with coronavirus spike peptide pools or control peptides (ViraFEST assay). Antigen-specific T cells were expanded with peptide pools by ViraFEST, and TCRs were then sequenced. Sequencing of cultured CD4+ T cell DNA used the Oncomine TCR Beta short-read assay. TCRdb itself ran the PCR reads through MiXCR, one entry per CDR3 protein. The sample consists of more than 15,000 distinct CDR3 sequences, roughly 43% of them appearing once. This clonotype was sampled from a human donor who had recovered from COVID-19. The sample consisted of CD4+ T cells from blood, cultured in vitro, taken before SARS-CoV-2 vaccination.

CDR3 loop: CASSQSCSQGFGYTF. The CDR3 region has the DNA TGCGCCAGCAGTCAATCCTGTTCCCAGGGGTTTGGCTACACCTTC. The V and J genes are TRBV23-1 and TRBJ1-2; tentative D call: TRBD1 (6 bases). TRBV23-1 is an open reading frame, and its role is uncertain. This CDR3 is 15 amino acids long. Deletions cut 0 bases from V and 7 bases from J, with 15 bases between.